The 16 T cell receptor beta chains in this list originate from one sample, sequenced in a study of T cells in Graves' hyperthyroidism and ophthalmopathy. Template material for amplifying TCR beta CDR3 regions consisted of RNA transcripts. An initial round of RT-PCR targeting the TCR CDR3 relied on the HTBI primer set. In TCRdb, the multiplex PCR reads were re-called with MiXCR into one record per CDR3 protein. The data contain approximately 610,000 distinct CDR3 sequences, roughly 15% of them seen just once; the ten biggest clones take up 3.5% to 4.5%. Sequenced material: blood. These receptors were collected from a woman between 40 and 55 years old with Graves' ophthalmopathy.

This clonotype appeared many times. This sequence joins TRBV6-1 and TRBJ1-1; D is undetermined. This CDR3 contains 15 residues. Germline V gives CDR1 MNHNS, CDR2 SASEGT. The V end lost 5 bases, the J end lost 4 bases, and 17 bases lay between the germline ends. CDR3 in DNA: TGTGCCAGCAGTCAATTTGGGCAGGAAGGCACTGAAGCTTTCTTT. The encoded protein is CASSQFGQEGTEAFF.

The rearrangement links TRBV10-3 to TRBJ2-7; 13 bases agree with TRBD2. Germline assignment: CDR1 ENHRY and CDR2 SYGVKD. The J segment lost 8 bases and the V segment lost 10 bases, leaving 11 bases of the junction unmatched. This CDR3 contains 14 residues. CDR3 DNA: TGTGCCAGTGGACTAGCGGGAGAGGATAGAAAGCAGTACTTC. Its translation is CASGLAGEDRKQYF.

This clonotype was observed a few times. This may arise from a read error, as a much more abundant clone is one base away. The CDR3 here is CASSRQGPDSRELFF. In nucleotides, the CDR3 is TGTGCCAGCAGCAGACAGGGGCCTGATTCCAGGGAGCTGTTTTTT. The chain links TRBV11-2 to TRBJ2-2, with 8 bases that match TRBD1. The CDR3 is made up of 15 amino acids. CDR1 SGHAT and CDR2 FQNNGV come from the germline V gene. V lost 5 bases, J lost 9 bases, and 11 bases stayed unmatched.

This rearrangement joins TRBV14 to TRBJ2-7; D gene unclear. V lost 2 bases and J lost 3, with 11 bases in between. The CDR3 has 14 amino acids. Germline assignment: CDR1 SGHDN and CDR2 FVKESK. The CDR3 DNA is TGTGCCAGCAGCCAATCTGTGGGTATCTACGAGCAGTACTTC. This encodes CASSQSVGIYEQYF.

V and J are TRBV11-2 and TRBJ2-7; either TRBD1 or TRBD2 may fit D (5 bases each). Per the germline V gene, CDR1 is SGHAT and CDR2 is FQNNGV. V gave up 2 bases and J gave up 3 bases, with 17 bases separating them. The CDR3 runs 16 residues. The CDR3 spells CASSLIGTTDYYEQYF. The CDR3 DNA reads TGTGCCAGCAGCTTAATTGGGACGACAGACTACTACGAGCAGTACTTC.

Ten or more counts support this clonotype. This chain connects TRBV7-2 to TRBJ2-7, with 8 bases matching TRBD2. The germline V gene has CDR1 SGHTA and CDR2 FQGNSA. This CDR3 contains 16 residues. The V gene end was trimmed by 2 bases and the J gene end by 0 bases; junction bases not matched to a gene: 6. This CDR3 is CASSLPSGTSSYEQYF. CDR3 DNA sequence: TGTGCCAGCAGCTTACCGTCCGGGACTAGCTCCTACGAGCAGTACTTC.

This clonotype has at least ten counts. CDR3 coding DNA: TGTGCCAGCAGCCTCAGGTCCCCAGAGAGGGTATCCTACGAGCAGTACTTC. This translates into CASSLRSPERVSYEQYF. The chain carries TRBV12-3 or TRBV12-4 and TRBJ2-7; possible D gene TRBD2, 5 bases. The length of the CDR3 is 17 residues. V was shortened by 6 bases and J by 1 base, with 22 bases between the two germline ends.

This clonotype has a count of ten or more. The V call is TRBV6-2 or TRBV6-3, the J call TRBJ2-5; D is ambiguous. The CDR3 is 12 residues long. With 5 bases removed from V and 5 bases from J, the gap between germline ends came to 9 bases. Germline lookup yields CDR1 MNHEY and CDR2 SVGEGT. For the CDR3, the DNA is TGTGCCAGCAGTCTTATCGCGGAGACCCAGTACTTC. It is translated as CASSLIAETQYF.

This clonotype was detected ten times or more. The J gene is TRBJ2-7, the V gene TRBV6-5, with 8 bases identical to TRBD2. Germline V gives CDR1 MNHEY, CDR2 SVGAGI. The V gene end was trimmed by 10 bases and the J gene end by 6 bases; junction bases not matched to a gene: 8. This CDR3 is built from 12 residues. The CDR3 sequence is CATRFAGGEQYF. The CDR3 DNA sequence: TGTGCCACCCGTTTTGCGGGAGGCGAGCAGTACTTC.

This clonotype was detected many times. This chain links TRBV19 with TRBJ2-4; maybe TRBD1 (6 bases). CDR3 size: 14 residues. Germline loops: CDR1 LNHDA, CDR2 SQIVND (reference sequence). The germline V and J ends were trimmed by 10 bases and 5 bases, with 18 bases remaining between them. CDR3 sequence: CATSPGERENIQYF. The CDR3 nucleotides read TGTGCCACCTCGCCAGGGGAACGGGAAAACATTCAGTACTTC. Supplemented by reference TRBV19 and TRBJ2-4, the full variable domain reads DGGITQSPKYLFRKEGQNVTLSCEQNLNHDAMYWYRQDPGQGLRLIYYSQIVNDFQKGDIAEGYSVSREKKESFPLTVTSAQKNPTAFYLCATSPGERENIQYFGAGTRLSVL.

This clonotype showed up many times. The V call is TRBV7-2, the J call TRBJ2-7, with no clear D. Trimming took 1 base from V and 1 from J, leaving 11 bases between them. Germline V gene lookup returns CDR1 SGHTA and CDR2 FQGNSA. CDR3 size: 15 residues. The CDR3 region has the DNA TGTGCCAGCAGCTTAGTCCGGGCCGGGTCCTACGAGCAGTACTTC. Translating gives CASSLVRAGSYEQYF.

This clonotype was counted at least ten times. The chain joins TRBV6-2 or TRBV6-3 to TRBJ2-2; 7 positions agree with TRBD1. This CDR3 is 16 amino acids long. The ends lost 5 bases at V and 0 bases at J; junction bases unmatched: 6. CDR1 is MNHEY, CDR2 SVGEGT, per germline. The DNA for the CDR3 is TGTGCCAGCAGTAGGGACAGATGGGCGAACACCGGGGAGCTGTTTTTT. Protein product: CASSRDRWANTGELFF.

As concerns this clonotype: A read error may be the cause here, since a much bigger clone is one base away. J is TRBJ2-6 and V is TRBV6-1, with 7 bases matching TRBD1. Per germline, CDR1 MNHNS and CDR2 SASEGT. This CDR3 comprises 18 residues. The J segment lost 0 bases and the V segment lost 10 bases, leaving 15 bases of the junction unmatched. Written as DNA, the CDR3 is TGTGCCACCAGAGAGCCGCACAGGGGTAGCTCTGGGGCCAACGTCCTGACTTTC. Translating it yields CATREPHRGSSGANVLTF.

This clonotype came up a few times. A read error is likely, as this CDR3 ends without the conserved phenylalanine or tryptophan. The genes are TRBV2 and TRBJ1-2; D not resolved. The CDR3 has 11 amino acids. The V end was cut by 6 bases, the J end by 0 bases, with 2 bases between. The germline V gene has CDR1 SNHLY and CDR2 FYNNEI. DNA of the CDR3: TGTGCCAGCAGAACTAACTATGGCTACACCCTC. Its translation: CASRTNYGYTL.

This clonotype was recorded many times. The CDR3 DNA sequence: TGTGCCAGCAGCTTAGGATTGGAAGGGAATCTGAATGGCTACACCTTC. This sequence encodes CASSLGLEGNLNGYTF. V gene TRBV7-9 combines with J gene TRBJ1-2; D ambiguous. Trimming removed 1 base at V and 6 bases at J, with 18 bases between. The CDR3 is 16 residues long. Germline-derived CDR1 and CDR2 are SEHNR and FQNEAQ (reference sequence).

This clonotype was recorded many times. The chain links TRBV28 to TRBJ1-5; TRBD1 might be the D (5 bases). The germline CDR1 and CDR2 sequences are MDHEN and SYDVKM. Trimming left V 8 bases short and J 5 bases short, with 16 bases between. This CDR3 region has 14 residues. The CDR3 DNA reads as TGTGCCAGCCTGAACTTTGACAGAGATCAGCCCCAGCATTTT. This sequence encodes CASLNFDRDQPQHF.